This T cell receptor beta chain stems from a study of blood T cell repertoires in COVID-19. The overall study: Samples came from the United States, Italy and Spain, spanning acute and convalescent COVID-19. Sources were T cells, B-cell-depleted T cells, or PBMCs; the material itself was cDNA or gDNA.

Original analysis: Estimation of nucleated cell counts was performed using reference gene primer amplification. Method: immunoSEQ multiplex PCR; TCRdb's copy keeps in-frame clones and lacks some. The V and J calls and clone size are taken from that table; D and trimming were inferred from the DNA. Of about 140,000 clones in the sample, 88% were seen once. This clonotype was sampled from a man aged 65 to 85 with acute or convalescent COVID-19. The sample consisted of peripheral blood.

The CDR3 here is CASRRAGTVTYEQYF. The DNA for the CDR3 is TGTGCCAGTAGGAGGGCGGGGACAGTCACTTACGAGCAGTACTTC. The chain couples TRBV19 to TRBJ2-7; D might be TRBD1 (7 bases). This CDR3 comprises 15 residues. Germline CDR1 reads LNHDA; CDR2 reads SQIVND (reference sequence). V lost 6 bases to trimming and J lost 4 bases, with 19 bases between them.